This T cell receptor (gamma chain) was found in a study of gamma-delta chains in newborns, infants, children. TCRdb reanalysed the reads via CATT. The sample records under 650 gamma-chain clones, 35% to 50% being singletons. Comment on this clone: A much larger clonotype is one base distant, so this may be a read error.

Sequencing was performed on blood. This receptor was taken from a child who was a newborn, infant or young child, either healthy, febrile or measles-vaccinated (not recorded which).

CDR3 protein: CALWEVQQELGEKIKVF. In nucleotides, the CDR3 is TGTGCCTTGTGGGAGGTGCAACAAGAGTTGGGCGAAAAAATCAAGGTATTT. The J gene is TRGJP, the V gene TRGV9. TCRdb carries no J gene annotation; the J gene was assigned here by matching the DNA with germline. CDR1 is GITISATS and CDR2 is ISYDGTV in the germline V gene (reference sequence). The CDR3 extends over 17 amino acids.